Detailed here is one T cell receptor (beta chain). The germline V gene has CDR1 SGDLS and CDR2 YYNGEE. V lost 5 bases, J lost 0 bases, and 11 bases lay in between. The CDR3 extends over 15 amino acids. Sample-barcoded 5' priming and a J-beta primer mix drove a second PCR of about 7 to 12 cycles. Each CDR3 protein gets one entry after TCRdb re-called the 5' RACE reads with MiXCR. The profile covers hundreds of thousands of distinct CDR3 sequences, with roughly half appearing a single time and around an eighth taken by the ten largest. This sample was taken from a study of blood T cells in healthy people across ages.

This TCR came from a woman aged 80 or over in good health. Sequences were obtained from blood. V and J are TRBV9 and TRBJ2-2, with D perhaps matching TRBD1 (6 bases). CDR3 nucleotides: TGTGCCAGCAGAGCCGGGACAACGAACACCGGGGAGCTGTTTTTT. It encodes CASRAGTTNTGELFF.